The T cell receptor (beta chain) under discussion was sequenced for a study of blood T cell repertoires in COVID-19 (TCRdb year 2020). For context, the study as a whole: Samples from collaborators originated in the United States, Italy and Spain and spanned both the acute and convalescent phases of COVID-19. Deeply sampled blood TCRbeta repertoires from subjects exposed to, actively infected with, or recovered from COVID-19 were included in the dataset. The repertoires were made available in a free public database intended to serve as a resource for research on the immune response to SARS-CoV-2. Nearly every sample came with metadata listing a de-identified subject ID, COVID-19 status, age in years and sex. The prospective study material was composed of cDNA or gDNA derived from T cells, B-cell-depleted T cells, or PBMCs. Samples came from the ongoing ImmuneRACE study (first 160 participants) plus 1,254 subjects from 6 global collaborators. HLA class I and class II types, where available, came from metadata supplied by the sample provider rather than from assay-based typing.

To note about this clone: Its antigen remains unidentified. Per-base quality was not reported, and no clone a single base away is much larger than it.

Collaborating institutions collected whole blood in K2EDTA tubes following their own protocols. For TCRbeta analysis, collaborator samples were shipped as frozen whole blood, as isolated PBMCs, or as DNA extracted from either sample type. TCRbeta CDR3 regions were amplified from genomic DNA using the immunoSEQ Assay, a bias-controlled multiplex PCR. From the authors' description of their analysis: The number of nucleated cells in each sample was estimated by amplification of reference gene primers within the assay. To quantify the absolute abundance of each unique TCRbeta CDR3 rearrangement, sequence reads were collapsed and filtered. For each sample, productive Simpson clonality was calculated as the square root of Simpson's diversity index across productive rearrangements. The immuneACCESS repertoire file appears here via TCRdb, limited to in-frame rearrangements. These files lack a portion of the clones; in checked studies, under half of the deficit traces to unresolved V genes, and the cause of the others is not known. V and J calls and clone size follow that table, whereas D and trimming were derived from the DNA. The sample has some 270,000 clones on record, approximately 86% of them singletons. Approximately 8.2% of the sample belongs to the ten largest clones.

General study outcomes and caveats: Clinical and demographic metadata were provided uncurated, with the amount varying by source and participant.

The germline V gene yields KGHSH for CDR1 and LQKENI for CDR2. From the cysteine up to the phenylalanine, the CDR3 has a length of 14 residues. Only the CDR3 region is kept as DNA, spanning 42 bases read in frame from base 1. V is shortened by 5 bases, J by 0 bases, and the region joining them spans 8 bases. The TCR originated in a middle-aged man with active or convalescent COVID-19. The sample was peripheral blood. This chain joins TRBV18 to TRBJ1-3; the D gene cannot be named for sure. The CDR3 protein sequence reads: CASSEDFSGNTIYF. The sequenced DNA is TGTGCCAGCTCAGAGGATTTCTCTGGAAACACCATATATTTT.